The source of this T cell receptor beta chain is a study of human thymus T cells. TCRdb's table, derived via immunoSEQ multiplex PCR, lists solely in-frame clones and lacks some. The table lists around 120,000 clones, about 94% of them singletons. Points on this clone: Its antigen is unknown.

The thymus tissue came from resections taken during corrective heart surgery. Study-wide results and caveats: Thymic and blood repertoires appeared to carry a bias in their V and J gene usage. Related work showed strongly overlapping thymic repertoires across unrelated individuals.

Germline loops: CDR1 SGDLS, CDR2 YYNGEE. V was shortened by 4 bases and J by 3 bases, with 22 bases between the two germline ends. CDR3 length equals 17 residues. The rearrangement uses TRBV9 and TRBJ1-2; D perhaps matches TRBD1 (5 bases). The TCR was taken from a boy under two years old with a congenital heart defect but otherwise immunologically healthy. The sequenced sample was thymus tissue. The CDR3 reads CASSPGDPVSLHYGYTF. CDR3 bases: TGTGCCAGCAGCCCCGGGGACCCTGTATCCCTGCACTATGGCTACACCTTC.